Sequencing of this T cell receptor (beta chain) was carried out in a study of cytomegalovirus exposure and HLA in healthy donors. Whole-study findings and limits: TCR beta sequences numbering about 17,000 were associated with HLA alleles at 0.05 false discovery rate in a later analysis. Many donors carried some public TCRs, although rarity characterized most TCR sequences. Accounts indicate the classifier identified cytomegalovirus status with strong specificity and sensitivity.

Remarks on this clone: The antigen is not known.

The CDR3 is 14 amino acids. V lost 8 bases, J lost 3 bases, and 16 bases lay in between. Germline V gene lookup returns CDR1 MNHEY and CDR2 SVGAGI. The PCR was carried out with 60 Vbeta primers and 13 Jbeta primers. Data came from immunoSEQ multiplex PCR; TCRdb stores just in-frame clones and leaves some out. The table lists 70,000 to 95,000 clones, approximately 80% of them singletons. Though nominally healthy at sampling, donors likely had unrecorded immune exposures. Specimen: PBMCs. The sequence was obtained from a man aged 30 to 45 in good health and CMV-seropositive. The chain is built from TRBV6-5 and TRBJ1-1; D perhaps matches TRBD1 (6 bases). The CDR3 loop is CASGGRGRDTEAFF. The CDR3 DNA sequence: TGTGCCAGCGGAGGGAGGGGGAGGGACACTGAAGCTTTCTTT.